This T cell receptor beta chain was profiled in a study of blood T cell repertoires in COVID-19. Germline lookup yields CDR1 KGHDR and CDR2 SFDVKD. The V and J ends lost 4 bases and 2 bases respectively, with 8 bases between them. The length of the CDR3 is 14 residues. Here immunoSEQ multiplex PCR was the method, and the copy in TCRdb shows in-frame clones only, minus some. The data show 350,000 to 400,000 clones, with 88% seen just once and roughly 0.97% held by the top ten. This chain links TRBV24-1 with TRBJ2-1; D perhaps matches TRBD2 (6 bases). Sequencing was carried out using PBMCs or T cells enriched from blood (not recorded which). The TCR comes from a woman younger than 45 with acute COVID-19. The CDR3 here is CATSEPGAYNEQFF. The CDR3 DNA reads as TGTGCCACCAGTGAACCGGGGGCCTACAATGAGCAGTTCTTC.